The entry that follows covers one T cell receptor beta chain sequence. The sample originates from a study of blood T cell repertoires in COVID-19. About the study: Both acute and convalescent COVID-19 samples were obtained from the United States, Italy and Spain. The analysed material was cDNA or gDNA that came from T cells, B-cell-depleted T cells, or PBMCs.

This CDR3 comprises 14 residues. The germline V gene encodes CDR1 SGHVS and CDR2 FNYEAQ. Germline trimming cut 1 base from V and 7 bases from J; bases unmatched to any gene: 4. How the authors handled the data: Estimation of nucleated cell counts relied on the amplification of reference gene primers. Assay used: immunoSEQ multiplex PCR; TCRdb lists only in-frame clones, some missing. From that table come the V and J calls and clone size; the DNA was used to work out D and trimming. Of approximately 360,000 clones listed, around 91% are singletons. The TCR originated in a man between 18 and 29 years old with active or convalescent COVID-19. Source material: peripheral blood. The rearrangement uses TRBV7-6 and TRBJ1-1, with 9 bases fitting TRBD1. CDR3 nucleotides: TGTGCCAGCAGCTTAGGGACAGGGGATAGTGAAGCTTTCTTT. Its protein product is CASSLGTGDSEAFF. The full variable domain, rest sourced from reference TRBV7-6 and TRBJ1-1, is GAGVSQSPRYKVTKRGQDVALRCDPISGHVSLYWYRQALGQGPEFLTYFNYEAQQDKSGLPNDRFSAERPEGSISTLTIQRTEQRDSAMYRCASSLGTGDSEAFFGQGTRLTVV.